The 30 T cell receptor beta chains below were found in one sample sequenced in a study of T-cell reconstitution after alpha-beta-depleted transplantation in children. The TCRbeta library was prepared with unique molecular identifiers. TCRdb used MiXCR to reprocess the PCR reads, holding one entry per CDR3 protein. Found here are over 45,000 distinct CDR3 sequences, approximately 43% of them singletons; the top ten hold 98%. Material: PBMCs, mostly from graft donor cells, obtained 360 days after TCRalphabeta/CD19-depleted stem cell transplant. The receptors were gathered from a male patient aged 5 to 17 who had a stem cell transplant for acute lymphoblastic leukemia, so the T cells may come from the graft donor.

This clonotype was observed a handful of times. The CDR3 protein is CASSLGGDTYYNEQFF. As DNA, the CDR3 is TGCGCCAGCAGCTTGGGGGGGGACACATACTACAATGAGCAGTTCTTC. The rearrangement links TRBV5-1 to TRBJ2-1; perhaps D is TRBD1 or TRBD2 (6 bases each). This CDR3 region has 16 residues. Germline V gene sequence: CDR1 SGHRS, CDR2 YFSETQ. With 0 bases removed from V and 3 bases from J, the gap between germline ends came to 13 bases.

The chain recombines TRBV14 with TRBJ2-1, with D possibly matching TRBD1 (6 bases). The CDR3 length is 15 residues. Germline CDR1 and CDR2: SGHDN and FVKESK. The V and J ends lost 4 bases and 2 bases respectively, with 12 bases between them. The CDR3 DNA follows: TGTGCCAGCAGCCCGCCCGGGACAACCTACAATGAGCAGTTCTTC. This codes for CASSPPGTTYNEQFF.

V usage is TRBV18 and J usage is TRBJ2-2, with D uncertain. Germline assignment: CDR1 KGHSH and CDR2 LQKENI. V shed 3 bases and J shed 7 bases, with 9 bases lying between them. The CDR3 has 13 amino acids. This CDR3 reads CASSPNWVGELFF. Here the CDR3 DNA reads TGTGCCAGCTCACCGAACTGGGTCGGGGAGCTGTTTTTT.

V is TRBV12-3 or TRBV12-4 and J is TRBJ2-7; 8 bases match TRBD2. This CDR3 region has 14 residues. Trimming at V came to 1 base and at J to 2 bases, leaving 1 base not matched to a gene. The CDR3 sequence: CASSLELAAYEQYF. For the CDR3, the DNA is TGTGCCAGCAGTTTAGAACTAGCGGCCTACGAGCAGTACTTC.

There are a few counts of this clonotype. J is TRBJ2-3 and V is TRBV10-3; TRBD2 might be the D (6 bases). Germline loops: CDR1 ENHRY, CDR2 SYGVKD. The CDR3 totals 14 residues. V shed 7 bases and J shed 0 bases, with 11 bases lying between them. The CDR3 coding sequence is TGTGCCATCACCGGGACTGATAGCACAGATACGCAGTATTTT. It specifies CAITGTDSTDTQYF.

The chain combines TRBV15 with TRBJ2-7; D is unresolved. The CDR3 runs to 16 residues. In germline, CDR1 is LNHNV, CDR2 YYDKDF (reference sequence). The germline V and J ends were trimmed by 0 bases and 0 bases, with 12 bases remaining between them. The CDR3 DNA sequence: TGTGCCACCAGCAGAGATCGCTTTGAGGTCTCCTACGAGCAGTACTTC. Residues: CATSRDRFEVSYEQYF.

The chain couples TRBV15 to TRBJ1-5; 7 bases map to TRBD1. This CDR3 has 15 amino acids. Trimming at V came to 4 bases and at J to 6 bases, leaving 9 bases not matched to a gene. Germline V gives CDR1 LNHNV, CDR2 YYDKDF (reference sequence). In DNA form, the CDR3 reads TGTGCCACCAGCATAATACAGGGGATTCGTCAGCCCCAGCATTTT. It specifies CATSIIQGIRQPQHF.

The chain carries TRBV28 and TRBJ1-1; D is unresolved. CDR3 length: 16 residues. V was pared by 6 bases and J by 5 bases, with 22 bases between. The germline V gene has CDR1 MDHEN and CDR2 SYDVKM. The CDR3 loop is CASSLIGEGWGTEAFF. In DNA form, the CDR3 reads TGTGCCAGCAGCCTCATAGGCGAGGGCTGGGGAACTGAAGCTTTCTTT.

The chain couples TRBV5-1 to TRBJ2-3, with D possibly being TRBD1 or TRBD2 (6 bases each). V gave up 1 base and J gave up 2 bases, with 14 bases separating them. The CDR3 is 16 amino acids. Germline-derived CDR1 and CDR2 are SGHRS and YFSETQ. The CDR3 coding sequence is TGCGCCAGCAGCTTGCATGGGGGGCCCTCCACAGATACGCAGTATTTT. Protein product: CASSLHGGPSTDTQYF.

This chain uses TRBV4-3 with TRBJ2-2, with a tentative D call TRBD1 (6 bases). Germline assignment: CDR1 LGHNA and CDR2 YSLEER. The CDR3 runs 14 residues. V was clipped by 4 bases and J by 7 bases, with 13 bases between them. The CDR3 coding sequence is TGCGCCAGCAGCCGGACAGTGCGCGGCGGGGAGCTGTTTTTT. Its translation is CASSRTVRGGELFF.

CDR3 protein: CASSLPPVSYEQYF. CDR3 sequence (DNA): TGTGCCAGCAGCTTACCCCCAGTATCCTACGAGCAGTACTTC. The gene calls are TRBV7-2 and TRBJ2-7; D gene uncertain. This CDR3 is built from 14 residues. Germline lookup yields CDR1 SGHTA and CDR2 FQGNSA. Trimming took 2 bases from V and 1 from J, leaving 9 bases between them.

This chain joins TRBV7-6 and TRBJ2-5; D gene unclear. CDR1 SGHVS and CDR2 FNYEAQ come from the germline V gene. This CDR3 contains 13 residues. V lost 7 bases, J lost 0 bases, and 9 bases lay in between. CDR3 amino acids: CASTILHQETQYF. In DNA, the CDR3 is TGTGCCAGCACCATACTTCACCAAGAGACCCAGTACTTC. The full variable domain, completed using reference TRBV7-6 and TRBJ2-5, is GAGVSQSPRYKVTKRGQDVALRCDPISGHVSLYWYRQALGQGPEFLTYFNYEAQQDKSGLPNDRFSAERPEGSISTLTIQRTEQRDSAMYRCASTILHQETQYFGPGTRLLVL.

This clonotype was detected a few times. The chain is built from TRBV29-1 and TRBJ2-1; 13 positions match TRBD2. CDR1 is SQVTM, CDR2 ANQGSEA, per germline. The CDR3 contains 17 residues. Germline trimming cut 4 bases from V and 2 bases from J; bases unmatched to any gene: 8. In DNA, the CDR3 is TGCAGCGTTGTGGGACTAGCGGGATTCAGGGCCTACAATGAGCAGTTCTTC. This translates into CSVVGLAGFRAYNEQFF.

V is TRBV5-4 and J is TRBJ2-5; a weak D match, TRBD2 (6 bases). V was cut by 4 bases and J by 5 bases, with 18 bases left in between. CDR3 length: 15 residues. CDR1 is SGHNT, CDR2 YYREEE, per germline (reference sequence). The chain's CDR3 is CASSTWRARRETQYF. The DNA for the CDR3 is TGTGCCAGCAGCACTTGGAGGGCCAGACGGGAGACCCAGTACTTC.

This clonotype was detected only once. This sequence joins TRBV20-1 and TRBJ1-4; D call uncertain. V was pared by 3 bases and J by 8 bases, with 7 bases between. The CDR3 is 11 residues long. Germline CDR1 is DFQATT and CDR2 is SNEGSKA (reference sequence). This CDR3 reads CSASNSEKLFF. The CDR3 DNA reads TGCAGTGCTAGCAATTCCGAAAAACTGTTTTTT.

This clonotype was seen just once. The chain joins TRBV20-1 to TRBJ1-1, with D perhaps TRBD1 (5 bases). Germline CDR1 and CDR2: DFQATT and SNEGSKA (reference sequence). This CDR3 has 11 amino acids. The V gene lost 5 bases and the J gene lost 6 bases, with 10 bases spanning the gap. The CDR3 bases are TGCAGTGCTGCCCCGGGACCTGAAGCTTTCTTT. Translated: CSAAPGPEAFF.

The V call is TRBV7-2, the J call TRBJ2-5; no reliable D call. The ends were cut back, 3 bases at V and 5 bases at J, with 10 bases in the middle. Germline CDR1 SGHTA, CDR2 FQGNSA. This CDR3 comprises 13 residues. CDR3 region: CASSFSNRETQYF. The CDR3 DNA follows: TGTGCCAGCAGCTTTTCGAATCGGGAGACCCAGTACTTC. The full variable domain, its missing parts supplied by reference TRBV7-2 and TRBJ2-5, is GAGVSQSPSNKVTEKGKDVELRCDPISGHTALYWYRQSLGQGLEFLIYFQGNSAPDKSGLPSDRFSAERTGGSVSTLTIQRTQQEDSAVYLCASSFSNRETQYFGPGTRLLVL.

CDR3 bases: TGTGCCAGCAGCCAACAGGTATCCGGGGAGCTGTTTTTT. Its protein product is CASSQQVSGELFF. The rearrangement joins TRBV4-2 to TRBJ2-2, with no clear D. Germline V gene lookup returns CDR1 LGHNA and CDR2 YNFKEQ. The CDR3 length is 13 residues. Trimming shortened V by 2 bases and J by 6 bases, and 7 bases separated the two germline ends.

This clonotype was recorded a few times. V and J are TRBV28 and TRBJ2-7, with a possible D match to TRBD2 (7 bases). The CDR3 loop spans 13 amino acids. Germline CDR1 and CDR2: MDHEN and SYDVKM. Trimming stripped 8 bases from V and 1 base from J, with 12 bases between. CDR3: CASSRGASYEQYF. CDR3 DNA sequence: TGTGCCAGCTCCCGGGGGGCATCCTACGAGCAGTACTTC.

This clonotype was seen a handful of times. The J gene is TRBJ2-2, the V gene TRBV9, with TRBD2 matching over 10 bases. This CDR3 contains 16 residues. Trimming at V came to 0 bases and at J to 7 bases, leaving 6 bases not matched to a gene. In germline, CDR1 is SGDLS, CDR2 YYNGEE. The CDR3 here is CASSVVGGTSVGELFF. In nucleotides, the CDR3 is TGTGCCAGCAGCGTAGTAGGCGGGACTAGCGTCGGGGAGCTGTTTTTT.

The chain recombines TRBV29-1 with TRBJ2-1; D not resolved. The germline V and J ends were trimmed by 4 bases and 5 bases, with 9 bases remaining between them. The CDR3 spans 12 residues. Germline V lookup: CDR1 SQVTM, CDR2 ANQGSEA. CDR3 sequence (DNA): TGCAGCGTTGGAAATCTTAACAATGAGCAGTTCTTC. This sequence encodes CSVGNLNNEQFF.

This clonotype was observed at least ten times. The CDR3, as DNA: TGCGCCAGCAGCTTGGCCCTTGGGCAGGGAGAGACCCAGTACTTC. It translates to CASSLALGQGETQYF. V is TRBV5-1 and J is TRBJ2-5; D perhaps matches TRBD1 (5 bases). Germline CDR1 and CDR2: SGHRS and YFSETQ. The CDR3 covers 15 residues. V shed 0 bases and J shed 4 bases, with 13 bases lying between them.

This clonotype was seen a single time. This chain joins TRBV10-3 and TRBJ2-7; 9 nucleotides match TRBD2. J gave up 4 bases and V 11 bases, and 9 bases lay outside the gene matches. Per the germline V gene, CDR1 is ENHRY and CDR2 is SYGVKD. This CDR3 is 13 amino acids long. The CDR3 loop is CASVGTSWYEQYF. The CDR3 DNA follows: TGTGCCTCGGTGGGGACTAGCTGGTACGAGCAGTACTTC.

This clonotype appeared once. This chain links TRBV4-3 with TRBJ2-1, with D perhaps assigned TRBD1 or TRBD2 (5 bases each). Trimming left V 4 bases short and J 9 bases short, with 16 bases between. The CDR3 runs to 14 residues. CDR1 and CDR2 (germline): LGHNA, YSLEER. Here the CDR3 DNA reads TGCGCCAGCAGCCCGGGACCCGGGTTTGGTGAGCAGTTCTTC. Amino acids: CASSPGPGFGEQFF.

This clonotype was detected only a few times. The rearrangement links TRBV12-5 to TRBJ2-3, with 9 bases identical to TRBD1. Looked up from germline, CDR1 is LGHNT and CDR2 is FRNRAP. The V segment lost 5 bases and the J segment 0 bases; nucleotides outside the gene matches: 3. This CDR3 region has 15 residues. CDR3 sequence reads: CASGHGTGSTDTQYF. Here the CDR3 DNA reads TGTGCTAGTGGTCATGGGACAGGGAGCACAGATACGCAGTATTTT.

The rearrangement links TRBV20-1 to TRBJ2-3; D may be TRBD1 (6 bases). Per germline, CDR1 DFQATT and CDR2 SNEGSKA (reference sequence). V was pared by 0 bases and J by 3 bases, with 10 bases between. The CDR3 sequence is 14 residues long. The CDR3, as DNA: TGCAGTGCTAGAGACCAGGGGTGGACAGATACGCAGTATTTT. The encoded protein is CSARDQGWTDTQYF.

This clonotype was seen a few times. This chain joins TRBV7-2 and TRBJ2-3; D not certain. This CDR3 contains 14 residues. Germline CDR1 SGHTA, CDR2 FQGNSA. V was clipped by 5 bases and J by 6 bases, with 15 bases between them. The CDR3 loop is CASSARMGRDTQYF. DNA of the CDR3: TGTGCCAGCAGCGCCCGAATGGGTAGGGATACGCAGTATTTT.

The CDR3 DNA sequence: TGTGCCAGCAGCTTGGACAGAGCCTTAAATGAAAAACTGTTTTTT. Protein product: CASSLDRALNEKLFF. The rearrangement joins TRBV5-4 to TRBJ1-4; D uncertain. V was shortened by 0 bases and J by 5 bases, with 11 bases between the two germline ends. The CDR3 has 15 amino acids. Germline lookup yields CDR1 SGHNT and CDR2 YYREEE (reference sequence). The full variable domain, with the rest looked up from reference TRBV5-4 and TRBJ1-4, is ETGVTQSPTHLIKTRGQQVTLRCSSQSGHNTVSWYQQALGQGPQFIFQYYREEENGRGNFPPRFSGLQFPNYSSELNVNALELDDSALYLCASSLDRALNEKLFFGSGTQLSVL.

The rearrangement uses TRBV7-6 and TRBJ1-1; D unclear. Germline V gene lookup returns CDR1 SGHVS and CDR2 FNYEAQ. Trimming left V 0 bases short and J 1 base short, with 9 bases between. The CDR3 length is 15 residues. The CDR3 reads CASSLAAGRNTEAFF. CDR3 in DNA: TGTGCCAGCAGCTTAGCGGCCGGACGGAACACTGAAGCTTTCTTT.

Concerning this clonotype: The DNA is omitted, as the CDR3 cannot be located on it reliably, and the CDR3 follows TCRdb's listing. This sequence joins TRBV7-5 and TRBJ2-7; no check of the table's D call, TRBD2, against the DNA was made. TRBV7-5 is annotated as a pseudogene. The CDR3 region is 19 residues in length, termini included. CDR3 region: CISVPEASSWTSGSYEQYF.